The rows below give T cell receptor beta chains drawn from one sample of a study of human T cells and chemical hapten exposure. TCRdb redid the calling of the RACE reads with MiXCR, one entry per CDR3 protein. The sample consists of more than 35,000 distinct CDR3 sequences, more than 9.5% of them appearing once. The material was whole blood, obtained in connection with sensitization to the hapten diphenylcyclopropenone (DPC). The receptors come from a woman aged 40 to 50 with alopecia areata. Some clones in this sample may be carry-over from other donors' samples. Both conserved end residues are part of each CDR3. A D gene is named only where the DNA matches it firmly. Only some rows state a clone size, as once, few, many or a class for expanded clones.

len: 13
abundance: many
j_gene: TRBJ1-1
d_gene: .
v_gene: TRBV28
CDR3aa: CASSETARTEAFF
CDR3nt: TGTGCCAGCAGTGAGACAGCACGGACTGAAGCTTTCTTT

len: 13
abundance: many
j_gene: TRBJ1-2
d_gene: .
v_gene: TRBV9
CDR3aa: CASSSVPGGGYTF
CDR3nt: TGTGCCAGCAGCTCCGTCCCGGGGGGCGGCTACACCTTC

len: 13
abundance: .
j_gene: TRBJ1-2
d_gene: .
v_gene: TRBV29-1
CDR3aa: CSPYDPGTDGYTF
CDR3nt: TGCAGCCCGTATGACCCGGGGACGGATGGCTACACCTTC

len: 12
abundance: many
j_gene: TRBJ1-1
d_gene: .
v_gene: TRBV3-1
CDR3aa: CASSHGWAEAFF
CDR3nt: TGTGCCAGCAGCCACGGATGGGCTGAAGCTTTCTTT

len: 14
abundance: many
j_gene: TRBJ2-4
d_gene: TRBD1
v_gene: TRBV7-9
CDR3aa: CASTPRQGSNIQYF
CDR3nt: TGTGCCAGCACCCCAAGACAGGGGTCAAACATTCAGTACTTC

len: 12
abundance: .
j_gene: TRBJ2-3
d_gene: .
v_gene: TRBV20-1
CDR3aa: CSYTTSTDTQYF
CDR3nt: TGCAGCTACACCACTAGCACAGATACGCAGTATTTT

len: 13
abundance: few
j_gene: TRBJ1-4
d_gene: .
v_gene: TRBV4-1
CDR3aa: CASSQDEGQKLFF
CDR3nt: TGCGCCAGCAGCCAAGATGAGGGGCAAAAACTGTTTTTT

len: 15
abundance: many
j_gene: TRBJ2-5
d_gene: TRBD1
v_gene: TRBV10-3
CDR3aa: CAISDGTGGEETQYF
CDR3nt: TGTGCCATCAGTGATGGGACAGGGGGCGAAGAGACCCAGTACTTC

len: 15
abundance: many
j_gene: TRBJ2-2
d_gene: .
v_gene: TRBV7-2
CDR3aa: CASTLGRLNTGELFF
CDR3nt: TGTGCCAGCACCCTGGGCAGGCTGAACACCGGGGAGCTGTTTTTT

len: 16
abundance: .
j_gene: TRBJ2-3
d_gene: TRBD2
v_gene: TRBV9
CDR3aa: CASSARLAGGVDTQYF
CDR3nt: TGTGCCAGCAGCGCCCGACTAGCGGGGGGGGTCGATACGCAGTATTTT

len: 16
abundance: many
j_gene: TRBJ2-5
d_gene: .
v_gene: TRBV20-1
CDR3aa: CSAKGRRGGWSETQYF
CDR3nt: TGCAGTGCTAAAGGAAGGAGGGGGGGCTGGTCAGAGACCCAGTACTTC

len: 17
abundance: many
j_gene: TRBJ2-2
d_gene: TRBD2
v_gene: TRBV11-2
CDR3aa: CASKRLAGGPNTGELFF
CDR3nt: TGTGCCAGCAAACGACTAGCGGGGGGACCGAACACCGGGGAGCTGTTTTTT

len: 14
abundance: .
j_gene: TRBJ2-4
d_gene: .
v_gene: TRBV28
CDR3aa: CASSFGEVKNIQYF
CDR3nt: TGTGCCAGCAGTTTTGGGGAGGTCAAAAACATTCAGTACTTC

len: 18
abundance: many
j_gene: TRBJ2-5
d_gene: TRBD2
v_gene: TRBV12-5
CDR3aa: CASGIGLAGISLAETQYF
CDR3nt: TGTGCTAGTGGTATCGGACTAGCGGGGATATCTCTTGCGGAGACCCAGTACTTC

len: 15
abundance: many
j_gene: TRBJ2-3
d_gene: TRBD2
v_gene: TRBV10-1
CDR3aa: CASSEGAGDADTQYF
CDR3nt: TGCGCCAGCAGTGAAGGAGCGGGAGACGCAGATACGCAGTATTTT

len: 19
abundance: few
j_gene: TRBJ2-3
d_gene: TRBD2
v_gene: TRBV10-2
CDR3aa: CASSPRNTGLAGFTDTQYF
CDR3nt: TGCGCCAGCAGTCCCCGGAATACGGGACTAGCGGGCTTCACAGATACGCAGTATTTT

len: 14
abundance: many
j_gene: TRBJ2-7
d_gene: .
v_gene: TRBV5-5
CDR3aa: CASSLEGVNYEQYF
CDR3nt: TGTGCCAGCAGCCTGGAGGGGGTAAACTACGAGCAGTACTTC

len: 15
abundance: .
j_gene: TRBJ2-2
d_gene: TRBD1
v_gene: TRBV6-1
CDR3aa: CASRRTGGLTGELFF
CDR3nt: TGTGCCAGCAGACGGACAGGGGGACTCACCGGGGAGCTGTTTTTT

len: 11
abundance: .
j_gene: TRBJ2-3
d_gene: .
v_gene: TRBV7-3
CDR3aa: CASSQGDTQYF
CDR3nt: TGTGCCAGCAGCCAGGGGGATACGCAGTATTTT

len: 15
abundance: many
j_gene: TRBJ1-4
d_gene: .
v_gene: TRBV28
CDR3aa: CASSPHRVPTEKLFF
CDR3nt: TGTGCCAGCAGTCCTCACAGGGTACCAACAGAAAAACTGTTTTTT

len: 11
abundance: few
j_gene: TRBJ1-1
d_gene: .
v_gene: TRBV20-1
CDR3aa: CSAGVDTEAFF
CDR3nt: TGCAGTGCGGGAGTGGACACTGAAGCTTTCTTT

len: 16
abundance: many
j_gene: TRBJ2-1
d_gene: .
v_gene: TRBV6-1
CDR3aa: CASSEGGFRPFNEQFF
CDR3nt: TGTGCCAGCAGTGAAGGGGGTTTCAGGCCCTTCAATGAGCAGTTCTTC

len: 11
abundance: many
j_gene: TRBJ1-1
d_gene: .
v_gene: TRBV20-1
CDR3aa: CSALRVPEAFF
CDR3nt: TGCAGTGCATTAAGGGTTCCTGAAGCTTTCTTT

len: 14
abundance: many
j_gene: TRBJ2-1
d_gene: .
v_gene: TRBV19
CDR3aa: CASSITAAANEQFF
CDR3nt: TGTGCCAGTAGTATAACCGCAGCAGCCAATGAGCAGTTCTTC

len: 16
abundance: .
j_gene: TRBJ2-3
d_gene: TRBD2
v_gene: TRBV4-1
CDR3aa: CASSPLRTSVGDTQYF
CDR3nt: TGCGCCAGCAGCCCCCTTCGGACTAGCGTGGGAGATACGCAGTATTTT

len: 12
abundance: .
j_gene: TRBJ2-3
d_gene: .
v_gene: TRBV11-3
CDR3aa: CASSLDPSTQYF
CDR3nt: TGTGCCAGCAGCTTAGACCCCAGTACGCAGTATTTT

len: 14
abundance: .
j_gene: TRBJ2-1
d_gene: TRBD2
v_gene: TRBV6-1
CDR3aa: CALRATSGNNEQFF
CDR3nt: TGTGCCCTTCGGGCGACTAGCGGCAACAATGAGCAGTTCTTC

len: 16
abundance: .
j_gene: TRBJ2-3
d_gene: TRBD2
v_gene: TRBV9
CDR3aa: CASSVSGSTSTDTQYF
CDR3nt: TGTGCCAGCAGCGTTAGCGGGAGCACGAGCACAGATACGCAGTATTTT

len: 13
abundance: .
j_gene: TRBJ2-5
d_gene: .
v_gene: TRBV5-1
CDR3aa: CASSVAPDETQYF
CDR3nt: TGCGCCAGCAGCGTAGCCCCGGATGAGACCCAGTACTTC

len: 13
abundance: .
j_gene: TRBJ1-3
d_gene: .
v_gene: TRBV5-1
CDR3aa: CASSGGNRNTIYF
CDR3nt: TGCGCCAGCAGCGGGGGCAACCGAAACACCATATATTTT

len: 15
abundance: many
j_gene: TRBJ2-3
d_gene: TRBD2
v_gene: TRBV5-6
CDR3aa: CASSPLAGSTDTQYF
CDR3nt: TGTGCCAGCAGCCCTCTAGCGGGAAGCACAGATACGCAGTATTTT

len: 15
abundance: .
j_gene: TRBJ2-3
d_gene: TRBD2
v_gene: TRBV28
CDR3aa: CASSSLAGGPDTQYF
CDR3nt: TGTGCCAGCAGTTCCTTAGCGGGGGGGCCAGATACGCAGTATTTT

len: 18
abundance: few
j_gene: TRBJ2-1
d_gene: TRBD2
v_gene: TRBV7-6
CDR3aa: CASSLVLAGTRNYNEQFF
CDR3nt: TGTGCCAGCAGCTTAGTGTTGGCCGGGACTAGAAATTACAATGAGCAGTTCTTC

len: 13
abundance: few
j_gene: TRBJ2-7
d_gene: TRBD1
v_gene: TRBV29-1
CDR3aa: CSVSPGQGWEQYF
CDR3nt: TGCAGCGTTTCACCGGGACAGGGGTGGGAGCAGTACTTC

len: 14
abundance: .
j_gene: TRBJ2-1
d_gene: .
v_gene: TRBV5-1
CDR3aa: CASSLVQDPNEQFF
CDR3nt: TGCGCCAGCAGCTTGGTTCAGGATCCCAATGAGCAGTTCTTC

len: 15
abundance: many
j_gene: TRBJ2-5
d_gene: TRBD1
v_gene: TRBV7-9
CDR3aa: CASSLDGTGVETQYF
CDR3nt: TGTGCCAGCAGCTTAGATGGGACAGGGGTAGAGACCCAGTACTTC

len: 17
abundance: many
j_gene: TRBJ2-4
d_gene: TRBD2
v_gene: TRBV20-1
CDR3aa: CSARVASGGSVKNIQYF
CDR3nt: TGCAGTGCTAGGGTTGCCAGCGGGGGTTCCGTCAAAAACATTCAGTACTTC

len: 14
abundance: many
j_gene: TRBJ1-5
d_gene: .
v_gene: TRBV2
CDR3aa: CASSDEGLNQPQHF
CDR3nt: TGTGCCAGCAGTGATGAGGGCCTCAATCAGCCCCAGCATTTT

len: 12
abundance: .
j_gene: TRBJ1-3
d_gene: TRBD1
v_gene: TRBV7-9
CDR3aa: CASSWTGGTIYF
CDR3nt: TGTGCCAGCAGCTGGACAGGGGGGACCATATATTTT

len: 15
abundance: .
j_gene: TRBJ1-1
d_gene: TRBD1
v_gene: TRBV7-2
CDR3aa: CASSLVPGGLVDAFF
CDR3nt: TGTGCCAGCAGCTTAGTTCCAGGGGGGCTGGTGGATGCTTTCTTT

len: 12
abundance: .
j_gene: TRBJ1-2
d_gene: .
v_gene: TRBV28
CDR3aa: CASSHANYGYTF
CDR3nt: TGTGCCAGCAGTCACGCTAACTATGGCTACACCTTC

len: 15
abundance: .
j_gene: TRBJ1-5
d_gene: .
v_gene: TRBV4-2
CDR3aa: CASSQDYGSNQPQHF
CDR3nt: TGTGCCAGCAGCCAAGATTATGGTAGCAATCAGCCCCAGCATTTT

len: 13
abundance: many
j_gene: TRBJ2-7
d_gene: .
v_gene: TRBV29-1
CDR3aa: CSVGQPLTYEQYF
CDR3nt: TGCAGCGTTGGACAGCCGCTGACCTACGAGCAGTACTTC

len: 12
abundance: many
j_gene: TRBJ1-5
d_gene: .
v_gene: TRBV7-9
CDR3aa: CARIQGNQPQHF
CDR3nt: TGTGCCAGGATACAGGGAAATCAGCCCCAGCATTTT

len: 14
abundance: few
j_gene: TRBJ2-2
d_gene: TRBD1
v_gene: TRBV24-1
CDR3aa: CATSGQGNTGELFF
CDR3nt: TGTGCCACCAGTGGACAGGGTAACACCGGGGAGCTGTTTTTT

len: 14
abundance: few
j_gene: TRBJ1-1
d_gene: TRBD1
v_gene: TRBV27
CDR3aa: CASSLQGEFTEAFF
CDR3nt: TGTGCCAGCAGTCTACAGGGGGAATTCACTGAAGCTTTCTTT

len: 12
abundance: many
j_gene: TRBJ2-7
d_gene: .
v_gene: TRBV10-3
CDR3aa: CATRDSPEEQYF
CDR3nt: TGTGCCACCCGGGACTCTCCCGAGGAGCAGTACTTC

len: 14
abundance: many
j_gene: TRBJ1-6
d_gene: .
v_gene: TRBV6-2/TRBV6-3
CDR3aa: CASSLDGTNSPLHF
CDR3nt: TGTGCCAGCAGTCTGGACGGTACTAATTCACCCCTCCACTTT

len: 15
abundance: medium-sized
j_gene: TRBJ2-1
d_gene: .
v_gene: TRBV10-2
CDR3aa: CASSEIMGSYNEQFF
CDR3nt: TGCGCCAGCAGTGAGATAATGGGGTCCTACAATGAGCAGTTCTTC

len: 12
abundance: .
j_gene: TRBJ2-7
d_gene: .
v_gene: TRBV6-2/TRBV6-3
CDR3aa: CASSRPPGEQYF
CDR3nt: TGTGCCAGCAGTAGGCCGCCTGGAGAGCAGTACTTC

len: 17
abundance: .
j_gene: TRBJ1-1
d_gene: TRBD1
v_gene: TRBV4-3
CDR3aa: CASSLLYRRDRNTEAFF
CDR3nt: TGCGCCAGCAGCCTTCTTTACCGCCGGGACAGGAACACTGAAGCTTTCTTT

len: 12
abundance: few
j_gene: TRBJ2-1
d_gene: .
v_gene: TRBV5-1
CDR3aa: CASSPQGPEQFF
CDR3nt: TGCGCCAGCAGCCCGCAGGGGCCTGAGCAGTTCTTC

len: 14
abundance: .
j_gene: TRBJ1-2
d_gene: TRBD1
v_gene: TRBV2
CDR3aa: CASSPGQGRGGCTF
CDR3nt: TGTGCCAGCAGCCCGGGACAGGGTAGGGGTGGCTGCACCTTC

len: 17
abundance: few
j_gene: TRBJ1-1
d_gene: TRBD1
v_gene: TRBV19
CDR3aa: CASARDRGSSLNTEAFF
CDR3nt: TGTGCCAGTGCAAGGGACAGGGGGTCTTCCCTGAACACTGAAGCTTTCTTT